This T cell receptor beta chain was captured in a study of cytomegalovirus exposure and HLA in healthy donors. As for the study in general: Early on, a data release was issued that held approximately 78 million unique TCRs from HLA-typed donors. Study results and limitations: Roughly uniform depth of sequencing across donors was assumed in presence/absence analyses. A later analysis showed that HLA-associated TCR beta chains had undergone more clonal expansion than equally common others.

PCR primers comprised 60 Vbeta and 13 Jbeta primers. The assay was immunoSEQ multiplex PCR, and TCRdb's table has in-frame clones only and misses some. Here the sample spans around 190,000 clones, roughly four fifths being singletons. Unrecorded immune exposures were likely, despite nominal health at sampling. Of note for this clone: Its antigen is still unknown. The germline gene is not matched at one end of the junction; a read error may be the cause.

This CDR3 is built from 15 residues. Germline CDR1 is SGHTA and CDR2 is FQGNSA. V usage is TRBV7-2 and J usage is TRBJ2-2; D is uncertain. The sequenced sample consisted of PBMCs. The TCR sequence derives from a man between 18 and 35 years old in good health and CMV-seronegative. The CDR3 DNA reads TGTGCCAGCGGCTTAGTGCTATCGAACACCGGGGAGCTGTTTTTT. Translated: CASGLVLSNTGELFF.